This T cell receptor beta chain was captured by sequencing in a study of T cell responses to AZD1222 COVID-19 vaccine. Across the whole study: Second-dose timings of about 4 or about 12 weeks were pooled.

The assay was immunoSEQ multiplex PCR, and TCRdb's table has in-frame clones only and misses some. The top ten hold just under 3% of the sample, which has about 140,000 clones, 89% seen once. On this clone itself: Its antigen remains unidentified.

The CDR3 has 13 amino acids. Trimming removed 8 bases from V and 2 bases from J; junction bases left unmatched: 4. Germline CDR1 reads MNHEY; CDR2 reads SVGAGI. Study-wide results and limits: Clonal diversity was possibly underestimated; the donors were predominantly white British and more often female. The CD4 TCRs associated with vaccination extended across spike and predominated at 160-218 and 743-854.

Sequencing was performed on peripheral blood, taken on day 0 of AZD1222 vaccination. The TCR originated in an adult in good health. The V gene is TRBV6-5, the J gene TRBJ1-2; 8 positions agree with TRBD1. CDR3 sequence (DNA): TGTGCCAGCCGACGACAGGGGAACTATGGCTACACCTTC. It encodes CASRRQGNYGYTF.